The 8 T cell receptor beta chains below come from one sample, sequenced in a study of T cell changes during pregnancy in multiple sclerosis. The repertoire was sequenced with immunoSEQ multiplex PCR; TCRdb's copy has only in-frame clones and lacks some. Of 35,000 to 45,000 clones detected, approximately 92% appear once; the ten largest clones hold 0.95% to 1.5%. The specimen comprised peripheral blood, sampled before pregnancy. Source of these receptors: a female donor with multiple sclerosis, enrolled in a pregnancy study.

The CDR3 region is CASSRVRDYNEQFF. CDR3 nucleotide sequence: TGCGCCAGCAGCCGCGTCCGGGACTACAATGAGCAGTTCTTC. The rearrangement uses TRBV4-1 and TRBJ2-1, with a possible D match to TRBD2 (5 bases). V was pared by 4 bases and J by 3 bases, with 10 bases between. Germline lookup yields CDR1 MGHRA and CDR2 YSYEKL. CDR3 length: 14 residues.

The rearrangement joins TRBV5-1 to TRBJ2-2; 7 nucleotides line up with TRBD1. V lost 4 bases, J lost 1 base, and 7 bases stayed unmatched. CDR3 length: 16 residues. Germline V gives CDR1 SGHRS, CDR2 YFSETQ. As DNA, the CDR3 is TGCGCCAGCAGCCCCCGACAGGGCCAGAACACCGGGGAGCTGTTTTTT. This gives the protein CASSPRQGQNTGELFF.

This clone was seen only once. The V gene is TRBV6-6, the J gene TRBJ1-1; D possibly corresponds to TRBD1 (5 bases). This CDR3 region has 14 residues. The V gene's germline CDR1 is MNHNY and CDR2 SVGAGI (reference sequence). Deletions cut 5 bases from V and 1 base from J, with 11 bases between. CDR3 amino acids: CASSPRRGNTEAFF. The CDR3 DNA reads TGTGCCAGCAGTCCCCGTAGGGGGAACACTGAAGCTTTCTTT.

The chain couples TRBV7-8 to TRBJ2-7, with D unclear. Germline CDR1 and CDR2: SGHVS and FQNEAQ. V gave up 1 base and J gave up 9 bases, with 10 bases separating them. This CDR3 is built from 12 residues. The CDR3 bases are TGTGCCAGCAGCTTAGAGCACGCCCCGCAGTACTTC. It codes for CASSLEHAPQYF. The entire variable domain, with the rest obtained from reference TRBV7-8 and TRBJ2-7, is as follows: GAGVSQSPRYKVAKRGQDVALRCDPISGHVSLFWYQQALGQGPEFLTYFQNEAQLDKSGLPSDRFFAERPEGSVSTLKIQRTQQEDSAVYLCASSLEHAPQYFGPGTRLTVT.

DNA of the CDR3: TGTGCCATCAGTGTGATAGCGGAACCAGATACGCAGTATTTT. It specifies CAISVIAEPDTQYF. The chain recombines TRBV10-3 with TRBJ2-3, with D possibly TRBD2 on 6 matching bases. The V and J ends lost 4 bases and 4 bases respectively, with 12 bases between them. The CDR3 totals 14 residues. Per germline, CDR1 ENHRY and CDR2 SYGVKD.

The chain carries TRBV5-6 and TRBJ2-7; unclear D gene. Trimming shortened V by 2 bases and J by 2 bases, and 11 bases separated the two germline ends. Per germline, CDR1 SGHDT and CDR2 YYEEEE. The CDR3 spans 14 residues. The CDR3 nucleotides are TGTGCCAGCAGCTTCTGGCAGGTGACCTACGAGCAGTACTTC. Amino acid sequence: CASSFWQVTYEQYF.

The gene calls are TRBV7-9 and TRBJ2-5; 8 nucleotides match TRBD1. CDR1 and CDR2 (germline): SEHNR, FQNEAQ (reference sequence). The CDR3 sequence is 15 residues long. V shed 1 base and J 5 bases; nucleotides not matched to a gene: 6. CDR3 sequence: CASSLGQGRWETQYF. The CDR3 DNA is TGTGCCAGCAGCTTAGGACAGGGGAGGTGGGAGACCCAGTACTTC.

The CDR3 sequence: CASSPWSRGTEAFF. The DNA of the CDR3 is TGTGCCAGCAGCCCGTGGTCAAGGGGCACTGAAGCTTTCTTT. The chain carries TRBV7-2 and TRBJ1-1; a weak D match, TRBD1 (5 bases). Per germline, CDR1 SGHTA and CDR2 FQGNSA. V was trimmed by 5 bases and J by 4 bases, leaving 14 bases between them. The CDR3 sequence is 14 residues long.